Presented here are 30 T cell receptor beta chains from one specimen sequenced in a study of blood T cell repertoires in COVID-19 (dated by TCRdb to about 2020). Library generation was performed with the immunoSEQ multiplex PCR assay. TCRdb carries this immuneACCESS record with in-frame sequences only. Its versions omit some clonotypes, under half of them owing to an unresolved V gene in the studies checked, with the rest unexplained. Recorded for this sample are 100,000 to 150,000 clones; 78% of them occurred a single time. The ten largest clones represent roughly 2% of the sample. What was sequenced was peripheral blood. The receptors come from a man aged 70 or older with acute or convalescent COVID-19.

The V call is TRBV11-1, the J call TRBJ1-1, with D unclear. Germline V gene data show CDR1 as SGHAT and CDR2 as FQDESV (reference sequence). CDR3 size: 14 residues. Trimming took off 2 bases at V and 3 bases at J, with 10 bases between the two ends. The CDR3 sequence is CASSLIRRDTEAFF. The CDR3 DNA follows: TGTGCCAGCAGCTTAATAAGGCGGGACACTGAAGCTTTCTTT.

V is TRBV5-1 and J is TRBJ1-4; 9 bases are a match to TRBD1. This CDR3 comprises 14 residues. Germline loops: CDR1 SGHRS, CDR2 YFSETQ. Unmatched junction bases numbered 7, after V lost 2 bases and J lost 11 bases. CDR3: CASSFGQGWSKLFF. The CDR3, as DNA: TGCGCCAGCAGCTTTGGACAGGGGTGGTCTAAACTGTTTTTT.

The V and J genes are TRBV5-1 and TRBJ2-2, with D hard to call. CDR1 is SGHRS and CDR2 is YFSETQ in the germline V gene. Between the trimmed V and J ends, which lost 0 bases and 2 bases, there was a span of 8 bases. The length of the CDR3 is 15 residues. The CDR3 sequence is CASSLVQTNTGELFF. The CDR3 nucleotides read TGCGCCAGCAGCTTGGTACAGACAAACACCGGGGAGCTGTTTTTT.

The chain couples TRBV27 to TRBJ2-1; D is uncertain. The germline V and J ends were trimmed by 4 bases and 7 bases, with 17 bases remaining between them. The CDR3 is made up of 15 amino acids. In germline, CDR1 is MNHEY, CDR2 SMNVEV (reference sequence). The CDR3 protein is CASSSRGDSLNEQFF. DNA of the CDR3: TGTGCCAGCAGTTCCAGAGGCGATTCGCTTAATGAGCAGTTCTTC.

The chain uses TRBV5-1 and TRBJ2-3; 9 bases align to TRBD1. The CDR3 contains 14 residues. V trimming: 2 bases; J trimming: 6 bases; junction bases outside the gene matches: 4. Germline V gives CDR1 SGHRS, CDR2 YFSETQ. The CDR3 reads CASSFAGTGDTQYF. The DNA of the CDR3 is TGCGCCAGCAGCTTCGCTGGGACAGGGGATACGCAGTATTTT.

This clone has a single count. The J gene is TRBJ1-1, the V gene TRBV6-5; maybe TRBD1 (5 bases). The CDR3 totals 11 residues. The V gene's germline CDR1 is MNHEY and CDR2 SVGAGI. Trimming removed 6 bases at V and 6 bases at J, with 8 bases between. Written as DNA, the CDR3 is TGTGCCAGCAGAAGACAGTCTGAAGCTTTCTTT. Amino acid sequence: CASRRQSEAFF.

The chain recombines TRBV5-1 with TRBJ2-1; 10 nucleotides align to TRBD2. There are 16 residues in the CDR3. With 8 bases clipped from V and 6 bases from J, the junction kept 14 bases outside the gene matches. CDR1 and CDR2 from the germline V gene are SGHRS and YFSETQ. This chain's CDR3 is CASSLFSSGGINEQFF. CDR3 DNA sequence: TGCGCCAGTTCCCTTTTCTCTAGCGGGGGCATCAATGAGCAGTTCTTC. Together with reference TRBV5-1 and TRBJ2-1, the CDR3 gives the full variable domain: KAGVTQTPRYLIKTRGQQVTLSCSPISGHRSVSWYQQTPGQGLQFLFEYFSETQRNKGNFPGRFSGRQFSNSRSEMNVSTLELGDSALYLCASSLFSSGGINEQFFGPGTRLTVL.

This sequence joins TRBV11-1 and TRBJ2-5; unclear D gene. The V gene lost 2 bases and the J gene lost 2 bases, with 15 bases spanning the gap. CDR1 and CDR2 (germline): SGHAT, FQDESV (reference sequence). The CDR3 runs 16 residues. The CDR3 sequence is CASSLPRGSPQETQYF. In nucleotides, the CDR3 is TGTGCCAGCAGCTTACCCAGAGGTAGCCCACAAGAGACCCAGTACTTC.

The gene calls are TRBV5-6 and TRBJ1-4; D perhaps matches TRBD1 (6 bases). The germline V and J ends were trimmed by 4 bases and 7 bases, with 17 bases remaining between them. Per the germline V gene, CDR1 is SGHDT and CDR2 is YYEEEE. The CDR3 has 15 residues. CDR3 loop: CASSTMTGSGEKLFF. Written as DNA, the CDR3 is TGTGCCAGCAGCACTATGACAGGTTCTGGTGAAAAACTGTTTTTT. Supplemented by reference TRBV5-6 and TRBJ1-4, the full variable domain reads DAGVTQSPTHLIKTRGQQVTLRCSPKSGHDTVSWYQQALGQGPQFIFQYYEEEERQRGNFPDRFSGHQFPNYSSELNVNALLLGDSALYLCASSTMTGSGEKLFFGSGTQLSVL.

The V call is TRBV5-8, the J call TRBJ2-2, with 9 nucleotides matching TRBD1. The CDR3 runs to 14 residues. Looked up from germline, CDR1 is SGHTS and CDR2 is YDEGEE. J was trimmed by 4 bases and V by 8 bases; bases with no gene match: 6. The CDR3 DNA reads as TGTGCCAGGGGGGACAGGGCTAGCACCGGGGAGCTGTTTTTT. Its translation is CARGDRASTGELFF.

This chain connects TRBV5-4 to TRBJ2-7; no definite D call. Trimming took 10 bases from V and 0 from J, leaving 14 bases between them. The germline gives CDR1 SGHNT, CDR2 YYREEE (reference sequence). This CDR3 spans 13 amino acids. The CDR3 DNA sequence: TGTGCCCTGGGTCGGAGCCCCTCCTACGAGCAGTACTTC. As protein: CALGRSPSYEQYF.

V and J are TRBV7-2 and TRBJ1-5, with a possible D match to TRBD1 (6 bases). V gave up 2 bases and J gave up 8 bases, with 10 bases separating them. Looked up from germline, CDR1 is SGHTA and CDR2 is FQGNSA. CDR3 size: 13 residues. For the CDR3, the DNA is TGTGCCAGCAGCTTAAACAGGGCTGAGCCCCAGCATTTT. It codes for CASSLNRAEPQHF.

The V call is TRBV24-1, the J call TRBJ1-2; TRBD1 agrees at 7 bases. The CDR3 has 14 residues. Germline V gene lookup returns CDR1 KGHDR and CDR2 SFDVKD. The V segment lost 3 bases and the J segment 4 bases; nucleotides outside the gene matches: 4. CDR3 nucleotides: TGTGCCACCAGTGATCATGGGACAGTCTATGGCTACACCTTC. Amino acids: CATSDHGTVYGYTF.

V gene TRBV19 combines with J gene TRBJ1-3; D gene ambiguous. The V and J ends lost 6 bases and 2 bases respectively, with 14 bases between them. The CDR3 loop spans 15 amino acids. Germline V CDR1 and CDR2: LNHDA, SQIVND (reference sequence). CDR3 amino acids: CASSLRGSPGNTIYF. CDR3 DNA sequence: TGTGCCAGTAGCCTCAGAGGGTCCCCTGGAAACACCATATATTTT.

The chain joins TRBV12-3 or TRBV12-4 to TRBJ2-2; no clear D. The germline V and J ends were trimmed by 6 bases and 4 bases, with 9 bases remaining between them. The CDR3 has 13 amino acids. CDR3 amino acids: CASRNTRTGELFF. The CDR3 nucleotides read TGTGCCAGCAGGAACACACGCACCGGGGAGCTGTTTTTT.

CDR3 region: CASSLTGLAADLSSYNEQFF. The CDR3, as DNA: TGTGCCAGCAGCTTAACGGGACTAGCGGCTGACTTGAGCTCCTACAATGAGCAGTTCTTC. V gene TRBV9 combines with J gene TRBJ2-1; TRBD2 matches 11 bases. Germline CDR1 SGDLS, CDR2 YYNGEE. V gave up 4 bases and J gave up 0 bases; unmatched junction bases: 15. The length of the CDR3 is 20 residues.

The DNA of the CDR3 is TGCGCCAGCAAGAGACAGGACCAAGAGACCCAGTACTTC. Translated: CASKRQDQETQYF. The chain recombines TRBV5-1 with TRBJ2-5; D possibly corresponds to TRBD1 (6 bases). The CDR3 has 13 amino acids. Trimming stripped 6 bases from V and 0 bases from J, with 9 bases between. CDR1 is SGHRS and CDR2 is YFSETQ in the germline V gene. The full variable domain, in which reference TRBV5-1 and TRBJ2-5 provide the parts outside the CDR3, is KAGVTQTPRYLIKTRGQQVTLSCSPISGHRSVSWYQQTPGQGLQFLFEYFSETQRNKGNFPGRFSGRQFSNSRSEMNVSTLELGDSALYLCASKRQDQETQYFGPGTRLLVL.

The chain carries TRBV7-2 and TRBJ2-5, with 13 bases fitting TRBD2. The CDR3 sequence is 15 residues long. Unmatched junction bases numbered 5, after V lost 1 base and J lost 9 bases. CDR1 SGHTA and CDR2 FQGNSA come from the germline V gene. The DNA of the CDR3 is TGTGCCAGCAGCTTAGAGACTAGCGGGGGGAGGGCCCAGTACTTC. Its protein is CASSLETSGGRAQYF.

The chain uses TRBV14 and TRBJ2-7; perhaps TRBD2 as D (5 bases). The germline CDR1 and CDR2 sequences are SGHDN and FVKESK. The CDR3 runs to 13 residues. The V end was cut by 5 bases, the J end by 7 bases, with 15 bases between. The DNA for the CDR3 is TGTGCCAGCAGCGCGGTTTCTGGGAGAGAGCAGTACTTC. It translates to CASSAVSGREQYF.

The CDR3 region has the DNA TGTGCCAGCAGCTTGGGCAGTAACACTGAAGCTTTCTTT. Protein sequence: CASSLGSNTEAFF. The J gene is TRBJ1-1, the V gene TRBV11-1; D ambiguous. Trimming left V 3 bases short and J 2 bases short, with 7 bases between. Germline V gives CDR1 SGHAT, CDR2 FQDESV (reference sequence). The CDR3 has 13 amino acids.

There are a few counts of this clone. The CDR3 protein is CASSRTGTGDTEAFF. CDR3 coding DNA: TGTGCCAGCAGTCGAACCGGGACAGGGGACACTGAAGCTTTCTTT. The genes are TRBV6-6 and TRBJ1-1; TRBD1 agrees at 10 bases. This CDR3 contains 15 residues. The V gene's germline CDR1 is MNHNY and CDR2 SVGAGI (reference sequence). V trimming: 5 bases; J trimming: 3 bases; junction bases outside the gene matches: 6.

The V and J genes are TRBV6-2 or TRBV6-3 and TRBJ2-3, with D possibly TRBD1 on 6 matching bases. The CDR3 extends over 15 amino acids. V was clipped by 5 bases and J by 0 bases, with 12 bases between them. Germline loops: CDR1 MNHEY, CDR2 SVGEGT. CDR3 nucleotides: TGTGCCAGCAGTCTATTACAGGGTAGCACAGATACGCAGTATTTT. Translation gives CASSLLQGSTDTQYF.

V is TRBV7-2 and J is TRBJ1-2; D remains unclear. Trimming removed 1 base from V and 2 bases from J, with 8 bases in between. This CDR3 is 14 amino acids long. Looked up from germline, CDR1 is SGHTA and CDR2 is FQGNSA. Written as DNA, the CDR3 is TGTGCCAGCAGCTTAGTGCTCAGAAACTATGGCTACACCTTC. Translated: CASSLVLRNYGYTF. Together with reference TRBV7-2 and TRBJ1-2, the CDR3 gives the full variable domain: GAGVSQSPSNKVTEKGKDVELRCDPISGHTALYWYRQSLGQGLEFLIYFQGNSAPDKSGLPSDRFSAERTGGSVSTLTIQRTQQEDSAVYLCASSLVLRNYGYTFGSGTRLTVV.

The chain recombines TRBV12-3 or TRBV12-4 with TRBJ1-2, with 7 bases identical to TRBD1. This CDR3 is 12 amino acids long. V was clipped by 6 bases and J by 3 bases; unmatched bases: 1. The CDR3 nucleotides read TGTGCCAGCAGGCAGGGGGACTATGGCTACACCTTC. Translated, it gives CASRQGDYGYTF.

This clone was seen only a few times. CDR3: CASSQQGWAFF. In DNA, the CDR3 is TGTGCCAGCAGCCAACAGGGGTGGGCTTTCTTT. The chain has TRBV3-1 (or the pseudogene TRBV3-2) and TRBJ1-1; D is possibly TRBD1 (6 bases). The CDR3 sequence is 11 residues long. Germline V gene lookup returns CDR1 LGHDT and CDR2 YNNKEL (reference sequence). Trimming removed 2 bases from V and 11 bases from J, with 9 bases in between.

The V call is TRBV25-1, the J call TRBJ2-3; 10 bases align to TRBD2. The CDR3 runs 16 residues. The J segment lost 4 bases and the V segment lost 3 bases, leaving 7 bases of the junction unmatched. Germline-derived CDR1 and CDR2 are MGHDK and SYGVNS. CDR3 in DNA: TGTGCCAGCAGTGAGAGTCGAGCGGGGGGGGCAGATACGCAGTATTTT. It specifies CASSESRAGGADTQYF. Complete variable domain (other parts from reference TRBV25-1 and TRBJ2-3): EADIYQTPRYLVIGTGKKITLECSQTMGHDKMYWYQQDPGMELHLIHYSYGVNSTEKGDLSSESTVSRIRTEHFPLTLESARPSHTSQYLCASSESRAGGADTQYFGPGTRLTVL.

CDR3 in amino acids: CASSTGGRGLSYTF. The CDR3 bases are TGTGCCAGCAGTACAGGGGGCAGGGGACTAAGCTACACCTTC. The chain combines TRBV6-5 with TRBJ1-2, with TRBD1 matching 9 bases. The CDR3 extends over 14 amino acids. V lost 5 bases, J lost 9 bases, and 10 bases stayed unmatched. The germline gives CDR1 MNHEY, CDR2 SVGAGI.

The J gene is TRBJ1-6, the V gene TRBV7-2, with D hard to call. V gave up 1 base and J gave up 9 bases, with 7 bases separating them. The germline gives CDR1 SGHTA, CDR2 FQGNSA. The length of the CDR3 is 13 residues. The CDR3 nucleotides are TGTGCCAGCAGCTTAGGATCGAGTTCACCCCTCCACTTT. The encoded protein is CASSLGSSSPLHF. The full variable domain, completed using reference TRBV7-2 and TRBJ1-6, is GAGVSQSPSNKVTEKGKDVELRCDPISGHTALYWYRQSLGQGLEFLIYFQGNSAPDKSGLPSDRFSAERTGGSVSTLTIQRTQQEDSAVYLCASSLGSSSPLHFGNGTRLTVT.

This rearrangement joins TRBV7-8 to TRBJ1-2, with D unresolved. Germline CDR1 and CDR2: SGHVS and FQNEAQ. Trimming pared 4 bases from V and 3 bases from J, leaving 18 bases between. The CDR3 loop spans 16 amino acids. The CDR3 DNA sequence: TGTGCCAGCAGCTCGCTAGAGGTGACTTACTACTATGGCTACACCTTC. Encoded protein: CASSSLEVTYYYGYTF. Together with reference TRBV7-8 and TRBJ1-2, the CDR3 gives the full variable domain: GAGVSQSPRYKVAKRGQDVALRCDPISGHVSLFWYQQALGQGPEFLTYFQNEAQLDKSGLPSDRFFAERPEGSVSTLKIQRTQQEDSAVYLCASSSLEVTYYYGYTFGSGTRLTVV.

The V call is TRBV7-8, the J call TRBJ1-5; no reliable D call. The CDR3 sequence is 13 residues long. Trimming shortened V by 3 bases and J by 5 bases, and 8 bases separated the two germline ends. Germline V CDR1 and CDR2: SGHVS, FQNEAQ. For the CDR3, the DNA is TGTGCCAGCAGCTTCTCTTCGGATCAGCCCCAGCATTTT. This translates into CASSFSSDQPQHF.